This TCR beta chain originates from a study of early T cells in non-severe SARS-CoV-2 infection. The overall study: Sequencing of bulk RNA from unsorted whole blood was done, without chain pairing.

There are a few counts of this clonotype. The antigen is not known. Overall study findings and caveats: Matching results from VDJdb favored anti-spike CD8 responses, leaving private and CD4 specificities undetected.

Unique molecular identifiers were added to individual cDNA molecules. TCRdb itself ran the 5' RACE reads through MiXCR, one entry per CDR3 protein. The sample has tens of thousands of distinct CDR3 sequences, roughly 17% seen once. This CDR3 contains 16 residues. V was clipped by 0 bases and J by 0 bases, with 12 bases between them. The germline V gene has CDR1 SEHNR and CDR2 FQNEAQ (reference sequence). This clonotype was obtained from an adult who was a healthcare worker with PCR-confirmed SARS-CoV-2 infection or an uninfected control (not recorded which). The source was whole blood, collected at baseline. The V call is TRBV7-9, the J call TRBJ2-7; no definite D call. CDR3 region: CASSLALGSSSYEQYF. In nucleotides, the CDR3 is TGTGCCAGCAGCTTAGCGCTTGGGTCGAGCTCCTACGAGCAGTACTTC.